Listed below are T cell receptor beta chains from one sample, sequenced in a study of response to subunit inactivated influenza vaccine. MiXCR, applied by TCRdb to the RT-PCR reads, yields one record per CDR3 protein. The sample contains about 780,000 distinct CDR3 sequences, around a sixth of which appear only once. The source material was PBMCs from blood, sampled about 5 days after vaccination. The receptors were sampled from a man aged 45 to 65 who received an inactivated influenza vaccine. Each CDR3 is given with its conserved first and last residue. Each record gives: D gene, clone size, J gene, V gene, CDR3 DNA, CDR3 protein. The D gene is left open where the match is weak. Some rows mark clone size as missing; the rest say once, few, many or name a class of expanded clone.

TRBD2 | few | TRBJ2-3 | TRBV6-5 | TGTGCCAGCAGTTCGAGGACTAGCGGGGTAGATACGCAGTATTTT | CASSSRTSGVDTQYF
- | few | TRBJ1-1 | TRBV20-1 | TGCAGTGCTAGATGGGCAGGGTTGAACACTGAAGCTTTCTTT | CSARWAGLNTEAFF
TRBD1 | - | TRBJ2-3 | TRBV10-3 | TGTGCCATCAGTGAACAGGGACAGGGGGAGGATACGCAGTATTTT | CAISEQGQGEDTQYF
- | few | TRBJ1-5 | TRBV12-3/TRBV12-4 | TGTGCCAGCAGCTACTCGGGGGCCCAGCCCCAGCATTTT | CASSYSGAQPQHF
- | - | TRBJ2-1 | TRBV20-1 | TGCAGTGCTAGTTTGGCTACCAATGAGCAGTTCTTC | CSASLATNEQFF
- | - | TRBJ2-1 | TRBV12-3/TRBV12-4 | TGTGCCAGCAGCGCAGGGGTCGGGCCGATGGATGAGCAGTTCTTC | CASSAGVGPMDEQFF
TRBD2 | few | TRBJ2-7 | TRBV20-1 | TGCAGTGCTAGAGCTAGCGGGGGGGCATTGAACGAGCAGTACTTC | CSARASGGALNEQYF
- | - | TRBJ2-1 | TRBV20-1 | TGCAGTGCTAGTGTGGCGGGTCTCAGCTCCTACAATGAGCAGTTCTTC | CSASVAGLSSYNEQFF
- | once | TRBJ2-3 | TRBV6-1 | TGTGCCAGCAGTAGGGATCACCAAAGCACAGATACGCAGTATTTT | CASSRDHQSTDTQYF
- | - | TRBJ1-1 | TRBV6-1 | TGTGCCAGCCCGACTCGGATGATGAACACTGAAGCTTTCTTT | CASPTRMMNTEAFF
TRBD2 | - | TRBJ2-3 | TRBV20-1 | TGCAGTGCGGTAGCGGGCCCGAGCACAGATACGCAGTATTTT | CSAVAGPSTDTQYF
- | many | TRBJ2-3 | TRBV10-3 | TGTGCCATCAGATCGGGGCGTGGGGGAACGGCAGATACGCAGTATTTT | CAIRSGRGGTADTQYF
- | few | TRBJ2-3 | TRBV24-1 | TGTGCCACCAGTGATGGGACCCCGGCCGACTATACGCAGTATTTT | CATSDGTPADYTQYF
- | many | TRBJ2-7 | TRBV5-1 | TGCGCCAGCAGCTTGGGACCGGCTAGGGACTTCACCTACGAGCAGTACTTC | CASSLGPARDFTYEQYF
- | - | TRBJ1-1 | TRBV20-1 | TGCAGTGTAAGCAGCGGAGCTTTCTTT | CSVSSGAFF
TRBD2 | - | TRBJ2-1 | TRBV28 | TGTGCCAGCAGTCAATCACCGGGACTAGGTGCCCTTGACAATGAGCAGTTCTTC | CASSQSPGLGALDNEQFF